Below, one T cell receptor (beta chain) is given with its context. Its specificity is not known. Method: immunoSEQ multiplex PCR; TCRdb's copy keeps in-frame clones and lacks some. The sample lists around 170,000 clones; 88% were seen once. Documented time point: blood 4 weeks post-SBRT, at nephrectomy. Treatment indicated: 15 Gy SBRT to primary tumor, nephrectomy 4 weeks later. Nephrectomy followed 15 Gy stereotactic body radiation by 4 weeks. After SBRT, blood was collected at 2 and 4 weeks, plus baseline. This CDR3 contains 14 residues. Germline lookup yields CDR1 GTSNPN and CDR2 SVGIG (reference sequence). With V trimmed by 3 bases and J by 8 bases, 11 bases remained unmatched. This entry is derived from a study of radiation and T cells in renal cell carcinoma. Study-wide results and limits: No pretreatment tumor biopsies were available for baseline clonotypes.

The starting material was blood, obtained from a patient whose treatment included radiotherapy and nephrectomy. The chain combines TRBV30 with TRBJ1-2; TRBD1 matches at 8 bases. This receptor was obtained from a woman between 50 and 59 years old with renal cell carcinoma. The CDR3 DNA follows: TGTGCCTGGAGGGGGGGACAGGAAAGTTGGGGCTACACCTTC. Protein product: CAWRGGQESWGYTF.